This T cell receptor (beta chain) was obtained from a study of shared clonotypes between healthy human individuals. Whole-study context: Donor composition was a couple of women and a few men, aged 18 to 49.

Repertoires were generated with immunoSEQ multiplex PCR, while TCRdb's copy carries only in-frame clones and drops some. Counted here are about 1.1 million clones, about 80% occurring once; the ten biggest clones make up 0.52%. Germline CDR1 and CDR2: MDHEN and SYDVKM. The CDR3 has 14 residues. Trimming cost V 6 bases and J 0 bases; bases outside gene matches: 4. On this clone: Other DNA sequences in the same sample also yield this CDR3.

The receptor was isolated from a man aged 18-30 years in good health. Some clones in this sample may be carry-over from other donors' samples. The sequencing sample was made of memory CD4+ T cells from PBMCs. Regarding subset: CD45RA-negative fraction. The rearrangement joins TRBV28 to TRBJ2-7; 8 nucleotides align to TRBD2. The CDR3: CASSPGGSSYEQYF. DNA for the CDR3: TGTGCCAGCAGCCCGGGGGGGAGCTCCTACGAGCAGTACTTC.